These T cell receptor beta chains were read from a single sample in a study of shared clonotypes between healthy human individuals. Here immunoSEQ multiplex PCR was the method, and the copy in TCRdb shows in-frame clones only, minus some. This repertoire shows around 1.1 million clones, more than 75% found once; its top ten account for more than 0.55%. Sequencing input: memory CD4+ T cells from PBMCs. These receptors were taken from a man younger than 35 in good health. Some clones in this sample may be carry-over from other donors' samples. Each CDR3 is given with its conserved first and last residue. D genes are given only for firm matches. Some rows have no size entry. The others give once, few or many, or a class for an expanded clone.

clone_size: once
cdr3_length: 13
v_call: TRBV15
d_call: .
j_call: TRBJ1-2
cdr3_nt: TGTGCCACCAGGGGCTTCACCACCTATGGCTACACCTTC
cdr3_aa: CATRGFTTYGYTF

clone_size: .
cdr3_length: 14
v_call: TRBV5-1
d_call: .
j_call: TRBJ2-2
cdr3_nt: TGCGCCAGCAGTGGGACAACGAACACCGGGGAGCTGTTTTTT
cdr3_aa: CASSGTTNTGELFF

clone_size: few
cdr3_length: 15
v_call: TRBV28
d_call: TRBD2
j_call: TRBJ2-1
cdr3_nt: TGTGCCAGCAGTCCTAGCGGACGCTCCTACAATGAGCAGTTCTTC
cdr3_aa: CASSPSGRSYNEQFF

clone_size: .
cdr3_length: 13
v_call: TRBV30
d_call: .
j_call: TRBJ2-4
cdr3_nt: TGTGCCTGGAGGTGGCGGGACGGGAACATTCAGTACTTC
cdr3_aa: CAWRWRDGNIQYF

clone_size: few
cdr3_length: 14
v_call: TRBV6-1
d_call: .
j_call: TRBJ1-1
cdr3_nt: TGTGCCAGCGGACACCAACCGATGAACACTGAAGCTTTCTTT
cdr3_aa: CASGHQPMNTEAFF

clone_size: .
cdr3_length: 15
v_call: TRBV29-1
d_call: .
j_call: TRBJ1-2
cdr3_nt: TGCAGCGTTGAACACCCGACAGGAGCTAACTATGGCTACACCTTC
cdr3_aa: CSVEHPTGANYGYTF

clone_size: .
cdr3_length: 14
v_call: TRBV28
d_call: .
j_call: TRBJ1-3
cdr3_nt: TGTGCCAGCAACCAGGACAGACCTGGAAACACCATATATTTT
cdr3_aa: CASNQDRPGNTIYF

clone_size: .
cdr3_length: 16
v_call: TRBV30
d_call: .
j_call: TRBJ2-5
cdr3_nt: TGTGCCTGGAGTGTACTCGGGGCTCCTTTAAGGGAGACCCAGTACTTC
cdr3_aa: CAWSVLGAPLRETQYF

clone_size: .
cdr3_length: 17
v_call: TRBV11-3
d_call: TRBD2
j_call: TRBJ2-5
cdr3_nt: TGTGCCAGCAGCTTGCTAGCGGGAGGAACGGGGGGGGAGACCCAGTACTTC
cdr3_aa: CASSLLAGGTGGETQYF

clone_size: few
cdr3_length: 17
v_call: TRBV4-3
d_call: TRBD2
j_call: TRBJ2-1
cdr3_nt: TGCGCCAGCAGCCGGCTTACCGGCGGGAGTTTCTACAATGAGCAGTTCTTC
cdr3_aa: CASSRLTGGSFYNEQFF

clone_size: once
cdr3_length: 14
v_call: TRBV30
d_call: .
j_call: TRBJ2-3
cdr3_nt: TGTGCCTGGAGTGTAGGTTCTCGGGCAGATACGCAGTATTTT
cdr3_aa: CAWSVGSRADTQYF

clone_size: .
cdr3_length: 15
v_call: TRBV7-6
d_call: .
j_call: TRBJ2-7
cdr3_nt: TGTGCCAGCAGCTTAGTTGGGCAGGGGACGGGTGAGCAGTACTTC
cdr3_aa: CASSLVGQGTGEQYF

clone_size: .
cdr3_length: 15
v_call: TRBV7-8
d_call: .
j_call: TRBJ2-7
cdr3_nt: TGTGCCAGCAGCCCGCGCTGGAGGGAGGGGGCAGGGCAGTACTTC
cdr3_aa: CASSPRWREGAGQYF

clone_size: once
cdr3_length: 15
v_call: TRBV4-1
d_call: .
j_call: TRBJ1-2
cdr3_nt: TGCGCCAGCAGCCAAGTCCTAGGACAGCACTATGGCTACACCTTC
cdr3_aa: CASSQVLGQHYGYTF

clone_size: .
cdr3_length: 16
v_call: TRBV5-1
d_call: TRBD2
j_call: TRBJ2-2
cdr3_nt: TGCGCCAGCAGCCGACTAGCGGGAGGGGGTACCGGGGAGCTGTTTTTT
cdr3_aa: CASSRLAGGGTGELFF

clone_size: .
cdr3_length: 14
v_call: TRBV19
d_call: TRBD1
j_call: TRBJ1-5
cdr3_nt: TGTGCCAGTAGGTCGGACAGGGGCAATCAGCCCCAGCATTTT
cdr3_aa: CASRSDRGNQPQHF